This T cell receptor beta chain came from a study of cytomegalovirus exposure and HLA in healthy donors. CDR1 and CDR2 (germline): MNHNS, SASEGT. The CDR3 is 13 residues long. V lost 9 bases, J lost 6 bases, and 10 bases stayed unmatched. Researchers ran the PCR with 60 Vbeta and 13 Jbeta primers. TCRdb keeps only in-frame clones here, not all; method: immunoSEQ multiplex PCR. Altogether 140,000 to 150,000 clones are present, 79% being singletons, with the ten largest covering approximately 6.3%. A word on this clone: The antigen is unknown.

Findings of the study overall: When analyzed later, the rates of TCR association showed variation by HLA locus, with DRB1 the most and HLA-C the fewest. Most of the CMV-associated TCR beta chains (in a later analysis) appeared to be HLA-restricted. CMV serostatus was the sole immune exposure information available. An observed cluster of highly shared sequence variants was recorded as a likely sequencing artifact.

The TCR sequence derives from a woman in her forties in good health and CMV-seropositive. This chain uses TRBV6-1 with TRBJ1-1; TRBD1 aligns across 7 bases. The sequenced material came from PBMCs. CDR3 bases: TGTGCCAGTGAGGACAGGATCGGGGCTGAAGCTTTCTTT. Translating gives CASEDRIGAEAFF.